This T cell receptor beta chain was recovered during a study of T cells after posttransplantation cyclophosphamide. Peripheral blood was collected from the related graft donor on the marrow donation day. Clones were sequenced by immunoSEQ multiplex PCR, and TCRdb holds only the in-frame ones, with some missing. The table records approximately 27,000 clones without singletons, the ten largest covering about 1.5%. Points from the study as a whole: Later blood repertoires were often dominated by clones from the donor CD8+ memory compartment. After PTCy, TRB diversity resembled that of CNI/methotrexate controls. TRB overlap between skin or GI tissue T cells and blood was limited.

This clone was counted ten times or more. As yet, its antigen is unknown. Sequenced material: PBMCs. This receptor was taken from a man aged 50 to 59 in good health, CMV-negative, and a related stem cell transplant donor.

The CDR3 is CASSQRQGPQFF. The CDR3 nucleotides are TGCGCCAGCAGCCAACGACAGGGGCCACAGTTCTTC. The genes are TRBV4-1 and TRBJ2-1; 8 nucleotides agree with TRBD1. Per germline, CDR1 MGHRA and CDR2 YSYEKL. The CDR3 runs 12 residues. V lost 2 bases, J lost 13 bases, and 4 bases stayed unmatched.